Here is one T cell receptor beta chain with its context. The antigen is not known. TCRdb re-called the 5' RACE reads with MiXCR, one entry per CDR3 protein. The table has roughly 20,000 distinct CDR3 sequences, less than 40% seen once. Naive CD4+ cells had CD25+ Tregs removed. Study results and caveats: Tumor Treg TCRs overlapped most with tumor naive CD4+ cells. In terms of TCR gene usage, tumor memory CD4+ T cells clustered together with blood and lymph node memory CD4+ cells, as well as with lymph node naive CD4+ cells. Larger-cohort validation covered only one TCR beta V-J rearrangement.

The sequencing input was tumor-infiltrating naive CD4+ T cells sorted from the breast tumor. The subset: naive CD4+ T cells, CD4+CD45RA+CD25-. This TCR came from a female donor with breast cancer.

CDR3 DNA sequence: TGTGCCAGTTTACAGGATTCGTCTGAGCAGTTCTTC. Protein: CASLQDSSEQFF. The chain carries TRBV12-3 or TRBV12-4 and TRBJ2-1; a possible D gene is TRBD1 (5 bases). The CDR3 runs 12 residues. V lost 9 bases to trimming and J lost 9 bases, with 15 bases between them.